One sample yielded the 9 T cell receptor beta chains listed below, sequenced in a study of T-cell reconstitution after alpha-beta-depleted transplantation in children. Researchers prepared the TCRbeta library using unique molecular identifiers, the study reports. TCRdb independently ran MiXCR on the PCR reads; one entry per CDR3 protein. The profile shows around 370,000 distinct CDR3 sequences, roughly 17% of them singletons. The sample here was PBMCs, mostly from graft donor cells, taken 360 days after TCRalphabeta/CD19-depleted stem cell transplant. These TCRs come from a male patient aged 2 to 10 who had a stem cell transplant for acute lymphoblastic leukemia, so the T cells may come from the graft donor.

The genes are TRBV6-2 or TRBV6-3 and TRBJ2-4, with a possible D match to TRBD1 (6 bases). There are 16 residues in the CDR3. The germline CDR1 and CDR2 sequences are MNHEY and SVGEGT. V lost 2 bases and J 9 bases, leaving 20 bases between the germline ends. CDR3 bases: TGTGCCAGCAGTTACCCCAGGGGTCCCTTGGGGGCCATTCAGTACTTC. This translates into CASSYPRGPLGAIQYF.

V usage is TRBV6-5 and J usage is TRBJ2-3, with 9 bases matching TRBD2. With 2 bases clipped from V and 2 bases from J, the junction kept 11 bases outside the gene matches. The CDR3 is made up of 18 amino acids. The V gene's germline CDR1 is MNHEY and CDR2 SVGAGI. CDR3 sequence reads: CASSYPGWREGITDTQYF. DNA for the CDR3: TGTGCCAGCAGTTACCCCGGTTGGCGGGAGGGCATCACAGATACGCAGTATTTT.

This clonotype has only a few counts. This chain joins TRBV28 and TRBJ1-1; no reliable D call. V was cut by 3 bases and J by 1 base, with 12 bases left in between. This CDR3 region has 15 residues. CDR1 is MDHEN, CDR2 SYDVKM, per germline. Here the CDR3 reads CASSFYAASNTEAFF. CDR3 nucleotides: TGTGCCAGCAGTTTTTATGCAGCTTCGAACACTGAAGCTTTCTTT.

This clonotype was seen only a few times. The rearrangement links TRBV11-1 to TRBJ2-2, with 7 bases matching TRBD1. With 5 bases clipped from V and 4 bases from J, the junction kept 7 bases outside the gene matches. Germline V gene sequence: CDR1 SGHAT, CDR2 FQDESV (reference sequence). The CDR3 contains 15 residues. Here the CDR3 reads CASSNDRASTGELFF. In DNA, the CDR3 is TGTGCCAGCAGCAACGACAGGGCGAGCACCGGGGAGCTGTTTTTT.

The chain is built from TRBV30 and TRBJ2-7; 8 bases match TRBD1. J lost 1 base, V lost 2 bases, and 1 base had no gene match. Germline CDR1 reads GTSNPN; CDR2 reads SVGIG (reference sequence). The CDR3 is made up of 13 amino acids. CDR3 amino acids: CAWSRTGSYEQYF. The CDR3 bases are TGTGCCTGGAGTCGGACAGGGTCCTACGAGCAGTACTTC.

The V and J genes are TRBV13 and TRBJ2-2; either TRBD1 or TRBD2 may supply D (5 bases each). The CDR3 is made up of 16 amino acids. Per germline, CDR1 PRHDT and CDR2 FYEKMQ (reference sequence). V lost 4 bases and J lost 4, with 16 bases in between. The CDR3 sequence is CASSSRDLLSTGELFF. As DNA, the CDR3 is TGTGCCAGCAGCTCTCGGGACCTTCTTTCCACCGGGGAGCTGTTTTTT.

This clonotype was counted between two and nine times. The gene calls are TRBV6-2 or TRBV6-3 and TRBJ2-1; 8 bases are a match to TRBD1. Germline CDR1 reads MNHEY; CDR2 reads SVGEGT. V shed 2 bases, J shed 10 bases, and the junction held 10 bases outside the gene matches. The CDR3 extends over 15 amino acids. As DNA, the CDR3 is TGTGCCAGCAGTTACCCTAGGACAGGGTCATACGAGCAGTTCTTC. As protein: CASSYPRTGSYEQFF.

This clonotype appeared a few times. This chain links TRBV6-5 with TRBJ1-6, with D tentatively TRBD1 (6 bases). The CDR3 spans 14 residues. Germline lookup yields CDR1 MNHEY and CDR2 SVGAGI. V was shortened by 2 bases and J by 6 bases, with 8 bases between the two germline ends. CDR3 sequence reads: CASSYQGLNSPLHF. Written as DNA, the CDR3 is TGTGCCAGCAGTTACCAGGGGCTTAATTCACCCCTCCACTTT.

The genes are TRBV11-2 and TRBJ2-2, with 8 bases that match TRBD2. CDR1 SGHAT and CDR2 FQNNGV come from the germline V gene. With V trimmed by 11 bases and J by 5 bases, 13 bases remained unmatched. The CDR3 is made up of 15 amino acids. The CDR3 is CAAATGLDRTGELFF. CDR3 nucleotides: TGTGCCGCCGCCACGGGACTAGATCGTACCGGGGAGCTGTTTTTT.